The 24 T cell receptor beta chains in this list originate from one sample, sequenced in a study of blood T cell repertoires in COVID-19. Some clones are missing from TCRdb's copy, which holds only in-frame ones; the method was immunoSEQ multiplex PCR. The top ten hold around 2% of the sample, which has 100,000 or so clones, 70% to 90% seen once. What was sequenced was peripheral blood. The receptors were sampled from a human donor in a cohort sampled during active COVID-19.

The gene calls are TRBV9 and TRBJ2-6, with unresolved D. Germline V gene sequence: CDR1 SGDLS, CDR2 YYNGEE. Trimming shortened V by 0 bases and J by 3 bases, and 4 bases separated the two germline ends. This CDR3 is built from 14 residues. CDR3 in DNA: TGTGCCAGCAGCGTAGCGAGTGGGGCCAACGTCCTGACTTTC. This encodes CASSVASGANVLTF.

J is TRBJ2-7 and V is TRBV20-1; no firm D call. Germline assignment: CDR1 DFQATT and CDR2 SNEGSKA (reference sequence). The CDR3 sequence is 14 residues long. The ends were cut back, 3 bases at V and 3 bases at J, with 15 bases in the middle. CDR3: CSASPVISYYEQYF. CDR3 bases: TGCAGTGCTAGTCCGGTCATTTCTTACTACGAGCAGTACTTC.

This chain links TRBV24-1 with TRBJ2-2, with 9 bases identical to TRBD2. V shed 4 bases and J 0 bases; nucleotides not matched to a gene: 2. Germline V gives CDR1 KGHDR, CDR2 SFDVKD. There are 16 residues in the CDR3. In DNA, the CDR3 is TGTGCCACCAGTGAAATAGCGGGGGCGAACACCGGGGAGCTGTTTTTT. Its protein product is CATSEIAGANTGELFF.

The V gene is TRBV30, the J gene TRBJ2-7; maybe TRBD1 (5 bases). The CDR3 has 14 residues. Germline-derived CDR1 and CDR2 are GTSNPN and SVGIG (reference sequence). Trimming cost V 3 bases and J 1 base, with 13 bases left between them. CDR3 sequence reads: CAWSWTSRSYEQYF. The CDR3 nucleotides are TGTGCCTGGAGCTGGACAAGCCGTTCCTACGAGCAGTACTTC.

About this clone itself: Other DNA variants within this sample encode the same CDR3. The chain combines TRBV9 with TRBJ2-3; 10 bases line up with TRBD2. The CDR3 runs to 18 residues. Looked up from germline, CDR1 is SGDLS and CDR2 is YYNGEE. With V trimmed by 0 bases and J by 3 bases, 10 bases remained unmatched. The CDR3 DNA follows: TGTGCCAGCAGCGTAGGGCTAGCGGGAGTGGGGTGGACAGATACGCAGTATTTT. The encoded protein is CASSVGLAGVGWTDTQYF.

The rearrangement uses TRBV10-2 and TRBJ2-7, with 9 bases that match TRBD1. Unmatched junction bases numbered 9, after V lost 7 bases and J lost 2 bases. Germline CDR1 is WSHSY and CDR2 is SAAADI. The CDR3 loop spans 15 amino acids. CDR3 loop: CASKYDGTGTYEQYF. CDR3 sequence (DNA): TGCGCCAGCAAGTATGACGGGACAGGGACCTACGAGCAGTACTTC.

Concerning this clone itself: This sample includes further DNA sequences coding for the same CDR3. V gene TRBV7-9 combines with J gene TRBJ1-1; D may be TRBD1 (5 bases). V dropped 6 bases and J dropped 4 bases, with 12 bases sitting between them. This CDR3 is built from 13 residues. Germline lookup yields CDR1 SEHNR and CDR2 FQNEAQ (reference sequence). The CDR3 loop is CASSLQGGTEAFF. CDR3 in DNA: TGTGCCAGCAGTCTCCAGGGAGGCACTGAAGCTTTCTTT.

The V call is TRBV7-9, the J call TRBJ2-3, with TRBD1 matching 7 bases. The CDR3 covers 12 residues. In germline, CDR1 is SEHNR, CDR2 FQNEAQ (reference sequence). Unmatched junction bases numbered 2, after V lost 5 bases and J lost 6 bases. CDR3 in amino acids: CASSAQGDTQYF. In DNA form, the CDR3 reads TGTGCCAGCAGCGCACAGGGGGATACGCAGTATTTT.

This chain uses TRBV5-1 with TRBJ2-3, with 9 bases lining up with TRBD2. Germline CDR1 reads SGHRS; CDR2 reads YFSETQ. The CDR3 runs 16 residues. V gave up 4 bases and J gave up 2 bases; unmatched junction bases: 8. As DNA, the CDR3 is TGCGCCAGCAGCCTCCCCGGACTAGCGACCACAGATACGCAGTATTTT. This sequence encodes CASSLPGLATTDTQYF.

The V and J genes are TRBV28 and TRBJ1-1; D is uncertain. CDR3 length equals 14 residues. V was clipped by 2 bases and J by 4 bases, with 11 bases between them. From germline, CDR1 is MDHEN and CDR2 SYDVKM. Here the CDR3 DNA reads TGTGCCAGCAGTTTACAGGAAGTGGGCACTGAAGCTTTCTTT. Translated, it gives CASSLQEVGTEAFF.

The chain combines TRBV6-5 with TRBJ1-2, with 7 positions matching TRBD1. This CDR3 is 14 amino acids long. The trim removed 2 bases at V and 7 bases at J, leaving 7 bases unmatched. Germline V lookup: CDR1 MNHEY, CDR2 SVGAGI. DNA for the CDR3: TGTGCCAGCAGTTACGGAGCAGGGGGTCTTGGCTACACCTTC. Translated, it gives CASSYGAGGLGYTF.

This clone was observed a few times. The V gene is TRBV24-1, the J gene TRBJ2-4, with TRBD2 matching 10 bases. Trimming cost V 8 bases and J 8 bases; bases outside gene matches: 14. The CDR3 totals 16 residues. Germline V gene sequence: CDR1 KGHDR, CDR2 SFDVKD. The CDR3 DNA reads as TGTGCCACCAAGGTCGGAGCGGGAGGGCGGCACCACATTCAGTACTTC. Translation: CATKVGAGGRHHIQYF.

This clone was seen only once. V is TRBV7-9 and J is TRBJ2-5, with D maybe TRBD2 (5 bases). The CDR3 contains 15 residues. Trimming removed 2 bases from V and 4 bases from J, with 14 bases in between. Germline V gene data show CDR1 as SEHNR and CDR2 as FQNEAQ (reference sequence). The CDR3 reads CASSLNLGLGETQYF. The CDR3 region has the DNA TGTGCCAGCAGCTTAAACTTAGGACTTGGAGAGACCCAGTACTTC.

The genes are TRBV4-1 and TRBJ2-7; perhaps TRBD1 as D (6 bases). This CDR3 region has 15 residues. Germline CDR1 MGHRA, CDR2 YSYEKL. The V end was cut by 0 bases, the J end by 0 bases, with 9 bases between. CDR3 DNA: TGCGCCAGCAGCCAAGAAGGACAGAGCTCCTACGAGCAGTACTTC. It encodes CASSQEGQSSYEQYF.

The chain uses TRBV30 and TRBJ2-3; 13 nucleotides align to TRBD2. The germline V gene has CDR1 GTSNPN and CDR2 SVGIG (reference sequence). The CDR3 has 16 amino acids. With V trimmed by 0 bases and J by 3 bases, 3 bases remained unmatched. CDR3 sequence: CAWSVWTSGRTDTQYF. CDR3 nucleotide sequence: TGTGCCTGGAGTGTTTGGACTAGCGGGAGAACAGATACGCAGTATTTT.

This chain connects TRBV10-3 to TRBJ1-3; maybe TRBD1 (6 bases). From germline, CDR1 is ENHRY and CDR2 SYGVKD. CDR3 length equals 16 residues. V was trimmed by 6 bases and J by 2 bases, leaving 17 bases between them. CDR3 region: CAISRNPAGAGNTIYF. The CDR3 bases are TGTGCCATCAGCCGTAATCCGGCAGGGGCTGGAAACACCATATATTTT.

The table lists this clone with a few counts. The chain uses TRBV28 and TRBJ1-5, with 7 bases fitting TRBD1. The CDR3 is 16 residues long. Germline V gives CDR1 MDHEN, CDR2 SYDVKM. J lost 2 bases, V lost 6 bases, and 10 bases had no gene match. CDR3 DNA: TGTGCCAGCAGCCGACGGAGACAGGGACGCAATCAGCCCCAGCATTTT. Protein sequence: CASSRRRQGRNQPQHF.

The chain uses TRBV5-6 and TRBJ2-2, with 8 positions matching TRBD2. The V gene end was trimmed by 0 bases and the J gene end by 3 bases; junction bases not matched to a gene: 4. There are 16 residues in the CDR3. Germline CDR1 is SGHDT and CDR2 is YYEEEE. CDR3 sequence reads: CASSLVVSGDTGELFF. In DNA, the CDR3 is TGTGCCAGCAGCTTGGTTGTTAGCGGGGACACCGGGGAGCTGTTTTTT.

The chain is built from TRBV9 and TRBJ2-2, with 7 bases matching TRBD1. Germline CDR1 is SGDLS and CDR2 is YYNGEE. CDR3 size: 15 residues. V lost 0 bases to trimming and J lost 5 bases; unmatched junction nucleotides: 4. CDR3 residues: CASSVGGGATGELFF. CDR3 nucleotides: TGTGCCAGCAGCGTAGGAGGGGGCGCGACCGGGGAGCTGTTTTTT. Based on the CDR3 plus reference TRBV9 and TRBJ2-2, the full variable domain is DSGVTQTPKHLITATGQRVTLRCSPRSGDLSVYWYQQSLDQGLQFLIQYYNGEERAKGNILERFSAQQFPDLHSELNLSSLELGDSALYFCASSVGGGATGELFFGEGSRLTVL.

The chain carries TRBV10-3 and TRBJ1-6; a weak D match, TRBD1 (5 bases). Germline V CDR1 and CDR2: ENHRY, SYGVKD. Trimming took 4 bases from V and 6 from J, leaving 7 bases between them. This CDR3 has 13 amino acids. CDR3 in DNA: TGTGCCATCAGTGTGACAGTTAATTCACCCCTCCACTTT. Translating it yields CAISVTVNSPLHF.

V is TRBV9 and J is TRBJ1-2; D gene ambiguous. CDR3 length: 15 residues. Germline values: CDR1 SGDLS, CDR2 YYNGEE. Trimming shortened V by 0 bases and J by 8 bases, and 17 bases separated the two germline ends. CDR3 coding DNA: TGTGCCAGCAGCGTAGCTGGCCAGGCGCTGGCCGGCTACACCTTC. This encodes CASSVAGQALAGYTF.

V and J are TRBV5-4 and TRBJ2-5, with D tentatively TRBD1 (6 bases). There are 14 residues in the CDR3. The germline CDR1 and CDR2 sequences are SGHNT and YYREEE (reference sequence). V was clipped by 2 bases and J by 0 bases, with 8 bases between them. CDR3 protein: CASSFTGYQETQYF. The CDR3, as DNA: TGTGCCAGCAGCTTCACAGGGTACCAAGAGACCCAGTACTTC.

This rearrangement joins TRBV10-3 to TRBJ2-5, with 7 positions matching TRBD1. CDR1 and CDR2 (germline): ENHRY, SYGVKD. The CDR3 totals 14 residues. J lost 1 base, V lost 3 bases, and 2 bases had no gene match. CDR3 loop: CAISDGQAQETQYF. In DNA, the CDR3 is TGTGCCATCAGTGACGGACAGGCCCAAGAGACCCAGTACTTC.

V gene TRBV6-5 combines with J gene TRBJ1-1; D is unclear. Germline CDR1 reads MNHEY; CDR2 reads SVGAGI. The CDR3 consists of 14 residues. V gave up 6 bases and J gave up 1 base, with 12 bases separating them. This chain's CDR3 is CASSHPEGNTEAFF. In DNA form, the CDR3 reads TGTGCCAGCAGCCATCCTGAGGGGAACACTGAAGCTTTCTTT.